A few counts support the clone carrying this TCR beta chain. Authors' methods: Amplification of reference gene primers was used by the study to estimate nucleated cell counts. Method: immunoSEQ multiplex PCR; TCRdb's copy keeps in-frame clones and lacks some. Clone size and V and J calls were adopted from that table, with D and trimming inferred from the DNA. The sample contains around 150,000 clones, roughly 84% of which appear only once. The sample comes from a study of blood T cell repertoires in COVID-19. Study summary: Samples came from the United States, Italy and Spain, spanning acute and convalescent COVID-19. T cells, B-cell-depleted T cells, or PBMCs supplied cDNA or gDNA.

CDR1 and CDR2 (germline): KGHDR, SFDVKD. The CDR3 contains 12 residues. Between the trimmed V and J ends, which lost 4 bases and 7 bases, there was a span of 9 bases. Those enrolled, adults aged roughly 18 to 89 years, came from under 25 US areas. The V call is TRBV24-1, the J call TRBJ1-2, with D maybe TRBD1 (6 bases). The receptor's source is a man in his 70s who had been exposed to COVID-19. What was sequenced was PBMCs or T cells enriched from blood (not recorded which). The CDR3 bases are TGTGCCACCAGTGACGGGACAAGTGGCTACACCTTC. Translating it yields CATSDGTSGYTF.